The 17 T cell receptor beta chains presented below share a single source sample, sequenced in a study of shared clonotypes between healthy human individuals. Clones were read by immunoSEQ multiplex PCR, and TCRdb kept only the in-frame ones, dropping some. The data show some 650,000 clones, with 95% to 98% seen just once and less than 0.065% held by the top ten. What was sequenced was naive CD4+ T cells sorted from blood. Subset described: CD45RA+ positively selected. The receptors were sampled from a woman in her 30s in good health.

This chain links TRBV27 with TRBJ1-5; 7 positions match TRBD1. This CDR3 region has 15 residues. Germline trimming cut 3 bases from V and 4 bases from J; bases unmatched to any gene: 6. The germline V gene has CDR1 MNHEY and CDR2 SMNVEV (reference sequence). The CDR3 nucleotides read TGTGCCAGCAGTTTGGACAGGTTGGGAAATCAGCCCCAGCATTTT. This sequence encodes CASSLDRLGNQPQHF.

The chain joins TRBV19 to TRBJ2-1, with 7 bases fitting TRBD1. V was clipped by 4 bases and J by 5 bases; unmatched bases: 5. The CDR3 totals 14 residues. The V gene's germline CDR1 is LNHDA and CDR2 SQIVND (reference sequence). CDR3 nucleotides: TGTGCCAGTAGTAGGGGGACAGCCAACAATGAGCAGTTCTTC. This translates into CASSRGTANNEQFF.

The chain has TRBV11-1 and TRBJ2-7, with TRBD2 matching over 8 bases. V was pared by 7 bases and J by 0 bases, with 11 bases of the junction left unmatched. CDR1 SGHAT and CDR2 FQDESV come from the germline V gene (reference sequence). The CDR3 contains 16 residues. CDR3 sequence (DNA): TGTGCCAGCAAGTCGGGAGGGGGTGACTTCTCCTACGAGCAGTACTTC. This sequence encodes CASKSGGGDFSYEQYF.

The gene calls are TRBV7-6 and TRBJ2-7; 7 bases match TRBD1. The CDR3 covers 13 residues. The V segment lost 5 bases and the J segment 6 bases; nucleotides outside the gene matches: 7. Germline loops: CDR1 SGHVS, CDR2 FNYEAQ. DNA of the CDR3: TGTGCCAGCAGCACCTCGACAGGGATCGAGCAGTACTTC. Translating it yields CASSTSTGIEQYF.

V gene TRBV14 combines with J gene TRBJ1-2; 7 bases are a match to TRBD1. Trimming took 3 bases from V and 4 from J; bases not matched to a gene: 5. Germline V lookup: CDR1 SGHDN, CDR2 FVKESK. The CDR3 runs to 14 residues. CDR3 DNA sequence: TGTGCCAGCAGCCAGGGCAGGGGGAGCTATGGCTACACCTTC. It codes for CASSQGRGSYGYTF.

The rearrangement joins TRBV9 to TRBJ1-3; no definite D call. The CDR3 length is 17 residues. V lost 4 bases, J lost 1 base, and 18 bases lay in between. In germline, CDR1 is SGDLS, CDR2 YYNGEE. The CDR3 sequence: CASSPQIGPTSGNTIYF. The DNA for the CDR3 is TGTGCCAGCAGCCCCCAGATAGGGCCAACTTCTGGAAACACCATATATTTT.

The rearrangement joins TRBV5-1 to TRBJ2-7; 10 positions agree with TRBD1. The V segment lost 4 bases and the J segment 12 bases; nucleotides outside the gene matches: 16. This CDR3 region has 15 residues. Germline loops: CDR1 SGHRS, CDR2 YFSETQ. This CDR3 reads CASSVDRGPSTSWYF. The CDR3 DNA is TGCGCCAGCAGCGTCGACAGGGGGCCTTCCACCTCTTGGTACTTC.

Details on this clone: The sample has other DNA sequences that encode this CDR3 too. The chain is built from TRBV27 and TRBJ2-7; D is perhaps TRBD1 or TRBD2 (5 bases each). The CDR3 loop spans 13 amino acids. Germline values: CDR1 MNHEY, CDR2 SMNVEV (reference sequence). V lost 5 bases, J lost 3 bases, and 11 bases lay in between. The CDR3 here is CASSRDRGYEQYF. DNA of the CDR3: TGTGCCAGCAGTCGGGACCGAGGCTACGAGCAGTACTTC.

This sequence joins TRBV6-5 and TRBJ2-7; 9 bases are a match to TRBD2. This CDR3 comprises 15 residues. Germline V gives CDR1 MNHEY, CDR2 SVGAGI. The ends lost 2 bases at V and 1 base at J; junction bases unmatched: 3. This CDR3 reads CASSYLAGPSYEQYF. The CDR3 nucleotides read TGTGCCAGCAGTTACCTAGCGGGACCATCCTACGAGCAGTACTTC.

V is TRBV5-1 and J is TRBJ2-7; a weak D match, TRBD1 (5 bases). CDR1 SGHRS and CDR2 YFSETQ come from the germline V gene. Trimming removed 1 base at V and 3 bases at J, with 17 bases between. The CDR3 extends over 16 amino acids. CDR3 sequence reads: CASSLRGARSLYEQYF. The CDR3 coding sequence is TGCGCCAGCAGCTTGAGGGGTGCCCGCTCCCTCTACGAGCAGTACTTC.

V and J are TRBV27 and TRBJ1-6; D uncertain. The germline V gene has CDR1 MNHEY and CDR2 SMNVEV (reference sequence). V lost 2 bases and J 10 bases, leaving 9 bases between the germline ends. The CDR3 runs to 13 residues. The CDR3 DNA is TGTGCCAGCAGTTTACGGGAAGGCTCACCCCTCCACTTT. Protein: CASSLREGSPLHF.

This clone was counted once. The genes are TRBV5-1 and TRBJ2-5; 11 bases are shared with TRBD1. Germline assignment: CDR1 SGHRS and CDR2 YFSETQ. V dropped 4 bases and J dropped 5; count of bases not matched to a gene: 10. There are 16 residues in the CDR3. CDR3 region: CASSGRTGGVEETQYF. Written as DNA, the CDR3 is TGCGCCAGCAGCGGGCGGACAGGGGGCGTTGAGGAGACCCAGTACTTC.

The rearrangement uses TRBV5-6 and TRBJ2-7; D call uncertain. The V end was cut by 2 bases, the J end by 0 bases, with 12 bases between. Germline-derived CDR1 and CDR2 are SGHDT and YYEEEE. The CDR3 spans 15 residues. The CDR3 bases are TGTGCCAGCAGCTTAGGTACGCTCAGCTCCTACGAGCAGTACTTC. Translated: CASSLGTLSSYEQYF.

The chain uses TRBV7-2 and TRBJ2-3, with unresolved D. Germline CDR1 and CDR2: SGHTA and FQGNSA. The CDR3 contains 15 residues. Deletions cut 0 bases from V and 4 bases from J, with 11 bases between. CDR3 residues: CASSLARLDADTQYF. The CDR3 DNA reads TGTGCCAGCAGCTTAGCGCGGTTGGATGCAGATACGCAGTATTTT. Combining the CDR3 with reference TRBV7-2 and TRBJ2-3 gives the whole variable domain GAGVSQSPSNKVTEKGKDVELRCDPISGHTALYWYRQSLGQGLEFLIYFQGNSAPDKSGLPSDRFSAERTGGSVSTLTIQRTQQEDSAVYLCASSLARLDADTQYFGPGTRLTVL.

This sequence joins TRBV5-5 and TRBJ2-1; 7 bases line up with TRBD1. CDR1 and CDR2 (germline): SGHKS, YYEKEE (reference sequence). V lost 0 bases to trimming and J lost 1 base; unmatched junction nucleotides: 13. CDR3 length: 19 residues. CDR3 residues: CASSLGAIDREWSYNEQFF. The CDR3 nucleotides are TGTGCCAGCAGCTTGGGGGCCATTGACAGGGAATGGTCCTACAATGAGCAGTTCTTC.

The rearrangement links TRBV7-6 to TRBJ1-1; the D gene is possibly TRBD1 (5 bases). The CDR3 runs to 14 residues. The germline CDR1 and CDR2 sequences are SGHVS and FNYEAQ. The V end was cut by 1 base, the J end by 5 bases, with 11 bases between. The CDR3: CASSLVLRGTEAFF. The CDR3 DNA reads TGTGCCAGCAGCTTAGTTCTGAGGGGTACTGAAGCTTTCTTT.

The genes are TRBV30 and TRBJ1-5, with D possibly being TRBD1 (6 bases). V was clipped by 2 bases and J by 4 bases, with 9 bases between them. This CDR3 has 13 amino acids. Germline CDR1 is GTSNPN and CDR2 is SVGIG (reference sequence). The CDR3 DNA sequence: TGTGCCTGGAGTACGGGGGCTAATCAGCCCCAGCATTTT. Amino acids: CAWSTGANQPQHF.